The 4 T cell receptor beta chains below all came from one sample that was sequenced in a study of regulatory T cells in long-lasting Graves disease. This sample's time point: persistent/refractory GD, antithyroid drugs over 5 years with positive TRAb. PBMC-extracted RNA yielded the TCR library. CDR3-region Arm-PCR and iRepertoire HTBI primers produced the TCR beta libraries. TCRdb reprocessed the multiplex PCR reads via MiXCR and lists one record per CDR3 protein. Altogether roughly 300,000 distinct CDR3 sequences are present, under 25% being singletons, with the ten largest covering roughly 56%. The material sequenced was peripheral blood mononuclear cells (PBMCs), taken when the disease was refractory, from a patient treated with antithyroid drugs. The receptors were gathered from a female donor with Graves disease.

In this sample, this clonotype turned up many times. The V call is TRBV12-3 or TRBV12-4, the J call TRBJ2-5; D is undetermined. V was pared by 4 bases and J by 4 bases, with 10 bases between. This CDR3 spans 13 amino acids. In nucleotides, the CDR3 is TGTGCCAGCAGTTCATGGGCTGGAGAGACCCAGTACTTC. Translated, it gives CASSSWAGETQYF.

This clonotype was counted only a few times. The V and J genes are TRBV5-1 and TRBJ2-2; 12 bases agree with TRBD2. Germline loops: CDR1 SGHRS, CDR2 YFSETQ. The CDR3 totals 16 residues. Trimming cost V 4 bases and J 6 bases; bases outside gene matches: 7. The CDR3 DNA sequence: TGCGCCAGCAGCCCGAGACTAGCGGGAGTGGCCGGGGAGCTGTTTTTT. This codes for CASSPRLAGVAGELFF. Full variable domain (remainder filled in from reference TRBV5-1 and TRBJ2-2): KAGVTQTPRYLIKTRGQQVTLSCSPISGHRSVSWYQQTPGQGLQFLFEYFSETQRNKGNFPGRFSGRQFSNSRSEMNVSTLELGDSALYLCASSPRLAGVAGELFFGEGSRLTVL.

This clonotype was seen many times. As DNA, the CDR3 is TGTGCCAGCAGCTTAGGCGGAGCTTACCAAGAGACCCAGTACTTC. Translated, it gives CASSLGGAYQETQYF. This chain uses TRBV7-2 with TRBJ2-5; D is undetermined. Per the germline V gene, CDR1 is SGHTA and CDR2 is FQGNSA. Trimming took off 1 base at V and 0 bases at J, with 9 bases between the two ends. The CDR3 is made up of 15 amino acids. The entire variable domain, with the rest obtained from reference TRBV7-2 and TRBJ2-5, is as follows: GAGVSQSPSNKVTEKGKDVELRCDPISGHTALYWYRQSLGQGLEFLIYFQGNSAPDKSGLPSDRFSAERTGGSVSTLTIQRTQQEDSAVYLCASSLGGAYQETQYFGPGTRLLVL.

This clonotype was observed a handful of times. This rearrangement joins TRBV11-2 to TRBJ2-1; 8 nucleotides align to TRBD2. The germline V gene encodes CDR1 SGHAT and CDR2 FQNNGV. V lost 3 bases, J lost 12 bases, and 10 bases stayed unmatched. The CDR3 contains 14 residues. The CDR3 protein is CASSFQRGPVGQFF. CDR3 in DNA: TGTGCCAGCAGCTTCCAGCGGGGGCCTGTGGGGCAGTTCTTC. Looking up the rest from reference TRBV11-2 and TRBJ2-1 gives the full variable domain: EAGVAQSPRYKIIEKRQSVAFWCNPISGHATLYWYQQILGQGPKLLIQFQNNGVVDDSQLPKDRFSAERLKGVDSTLKIQPAKLEDSAVYLCASSFQRGPVGQFFGPGTRLTVL.